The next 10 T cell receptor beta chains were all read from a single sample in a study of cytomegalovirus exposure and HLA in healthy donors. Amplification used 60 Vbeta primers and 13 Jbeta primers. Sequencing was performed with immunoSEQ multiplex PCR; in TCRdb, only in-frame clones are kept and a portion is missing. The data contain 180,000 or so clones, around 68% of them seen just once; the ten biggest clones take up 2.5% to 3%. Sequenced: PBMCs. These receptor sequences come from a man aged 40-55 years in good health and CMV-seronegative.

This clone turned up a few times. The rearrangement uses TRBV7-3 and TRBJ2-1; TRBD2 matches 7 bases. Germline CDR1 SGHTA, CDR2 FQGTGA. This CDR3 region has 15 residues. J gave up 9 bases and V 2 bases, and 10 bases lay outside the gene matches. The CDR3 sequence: CASSLSSGVYGEQFF. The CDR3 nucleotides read TGTGCCAGCAGCTTATCTAGCGGCGTGTACGGTGAGCAGTTCTTC.

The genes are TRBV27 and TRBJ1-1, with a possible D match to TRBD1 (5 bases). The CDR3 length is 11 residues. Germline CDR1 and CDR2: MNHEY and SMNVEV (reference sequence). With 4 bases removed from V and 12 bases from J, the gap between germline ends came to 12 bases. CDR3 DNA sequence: TGTGCCAGCAGTTCCCCAGGGAGGACTTTCTTT. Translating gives CASSSPGRTFF.

CDR3 coding DNA: TGTGCCAGCAGCATTCAGGGGGCGGGCGGGGAGCTGTTTTTT. This codes for CASSIQGAGGELFF. The chain links TRBV9 to TRBJ2-2, with 8 bases lining up with TRBD1. V was clipped by 4 bases and J by 7 bases; unmatched bases: 6. The V gene's germline CDR1 is SGDLS and CDR2 YYNGEE. The CDR3 spans 14 residues.

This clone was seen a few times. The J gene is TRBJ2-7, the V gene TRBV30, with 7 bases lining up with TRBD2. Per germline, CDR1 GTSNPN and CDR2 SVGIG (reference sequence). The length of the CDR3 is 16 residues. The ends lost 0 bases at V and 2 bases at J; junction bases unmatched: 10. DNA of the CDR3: TGTGCCTGGAGTGTATCCGGACTAGAGTCCGCCTACGAGCAGTACTTC. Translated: CAWSVSGLESAYEQYF.

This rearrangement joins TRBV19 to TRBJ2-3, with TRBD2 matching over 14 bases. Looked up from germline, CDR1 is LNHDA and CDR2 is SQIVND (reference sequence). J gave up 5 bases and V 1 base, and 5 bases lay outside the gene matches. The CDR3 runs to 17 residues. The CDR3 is CASSIGLAGGPVDTQYF. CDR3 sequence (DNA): TGTGCCAGTAGTATAGGACTAGCGGGAGGGCCCGTAGATACGCAGTATTTT.

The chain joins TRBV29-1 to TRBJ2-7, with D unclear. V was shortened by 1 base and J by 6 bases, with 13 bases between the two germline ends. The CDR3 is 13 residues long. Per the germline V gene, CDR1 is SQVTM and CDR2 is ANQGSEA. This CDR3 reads CSVEVLGLGEQYF. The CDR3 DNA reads TGCAGCGTTGAAGTTCTGGGCTTGGGCGAGCAGTACTTC.

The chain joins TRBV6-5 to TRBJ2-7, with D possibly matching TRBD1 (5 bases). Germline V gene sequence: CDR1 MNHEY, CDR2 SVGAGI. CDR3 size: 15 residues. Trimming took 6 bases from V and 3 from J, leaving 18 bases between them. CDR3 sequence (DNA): TGTGCCAGCAGGGCCCAAGGGGTCGTCCACTACGAGCAGTACTTC. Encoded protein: CASRAQGVVHYEQYF.

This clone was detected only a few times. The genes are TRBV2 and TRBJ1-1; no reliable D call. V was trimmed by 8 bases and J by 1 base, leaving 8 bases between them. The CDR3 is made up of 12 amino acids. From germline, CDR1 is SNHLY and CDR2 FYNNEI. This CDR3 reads CASGRGNTEAFF. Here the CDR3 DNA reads TGTGCCAGCGGCCGGGGGAACACTGAAGCTTTCTTT.

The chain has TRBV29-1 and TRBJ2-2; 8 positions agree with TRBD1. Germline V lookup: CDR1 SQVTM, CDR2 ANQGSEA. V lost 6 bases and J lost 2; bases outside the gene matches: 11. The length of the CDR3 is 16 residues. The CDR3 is CSVRQGTSPNTGELFF. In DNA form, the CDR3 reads TGCAGCGTAAGACAGGGGACATCTCCTAACACCGGGGAGCTGTTTTTT.

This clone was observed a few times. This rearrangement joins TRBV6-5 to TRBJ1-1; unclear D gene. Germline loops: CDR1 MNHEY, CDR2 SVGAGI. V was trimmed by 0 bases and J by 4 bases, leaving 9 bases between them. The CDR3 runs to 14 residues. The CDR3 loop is CASSYSTGSTEAFF. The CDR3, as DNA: TGTGCCAGCAGTTACTCGACGGGAAGCACTGAAGCTTTCTTT.